A selection of T cell receptor beta chains follows, all from one sample in a study of tumor and adjacent non-tumor tissue in lung cancer. TCRdb re-analysed the multiplex PCR reads in MiXCR, keeping a single row per CDR3 protein. The sample lists approximately 120,000 distinct CDR3 sequences, 62% occurring once. Specimen: distant non-tumor lung tissue. These receptors were collected from a man aged 55 to 70 with non-small cell lung cancer. Each CDR3 is given with its conserved first and last residue. The D gene is left open where the match is weak. Size is stated for part of the rows, as once, few or many counts, or as a class when the clone is expanded.

J: TRBJ2-1
V: TRBV6-2/TRBV6-3
size: many
D: NA
CDR3: CASSLTGYDNEQFF
DNA: TGTGCCAGCAGCCTGACGGGCTATGACAATGAGCAGTTCTTC

J: TRBJ2-3
V: TRBV7-9
size: NA
D: TRBD2
CDR3: CASSPRLAGGLGTQYF
DNA: TGTGCCAGCAGCCCTCGACTAGCGGGGGGGCTAGGTACGCAGTATTTT

J: TRBJ2-7
V: TRBV7-9
size: NA
D: TRBD2
CDR3: CASSHTGQGLEQYF
DNA: TGTGCCAGCAGCCACACCGGGCAGGGACTAGAGCAGTACTTC

J: TRBJ2-5
V: TRBV5-1
size: NA
D: NA
CDR3: CASSPGTLQEIQYF
DNA: TGCGCCAGCAGCCCAGGGACACTCCAAGAGATCCAGTACTTC

J: TRBJ2-1
V: TRBV20-1
size: NA
D: NA
CDR3: CSAPRTWGHYNEQFF
DNA: TGCAGTGCTCCAAGGACGTGGGGCCATTACAATGAGCAATTCTTC

J: TRBJ2-1
V: TRBV20-1
size: many
D: NA
CDR3: CSARPQSYNEQFF
DNA: TGCAGTGCTAGACCCCAATCCTACAATGAGCAGTTCTTC

J: TRBJ1-1
V: TRBV7-8
size: NA
D: NA
CDR3: CVSSLEVVWNIEAFF
DNA: TGTGTCAGCAGCTTAGAGGTAGTTTGGAACATCGAAGCTTTCTTT

J: TRBJ2-3
V: TRBV6-1
size: NA
D: NA
CDR3: CASNIVRGYTRYF
DNA: TGTGCCAGCAATATTGTCCGCGGGTATACGCGGTATTTT

J: TRBJ2-5
V: TRBV28
size: NA
D: TRBD2
CDR3: CANRQASGKETQYF
DNA: TGTGCCAACAGGCAAGCTAGCGGGAAAGAGACCCAGTACTTC

J: TRBJ2-3
V: TRBV29-1
size: NA
D: TRBD1
CDR3: CSVAFRGRGADTQYF
DNA: TGCAGCGTTGCGTTCAGGGGGCGCGGCGCAGATACGCAGTATTTT

J: TRBJ1-6
V: TRBV10-3
size: NA
D: NA
CDR3: CAISDLGSINSPLHF
DNA: TGTGCCATCAGTGATCTGGGCTCCATCAATTCGCCCCTCCACTTT

J: TRBJ2-2
V: TRBV28
size: NA
D: NA
CDR3: CAIQRASGELFF
DNA: TGTGCCATACAGCGGGCGAGCGGGGAGCTGTTTTTT

J: TRBJ2-1
V: TRBV30
size: many
D: NA
CDR3: CAWSSRDEQFF
DNA: TGTGCCTGGAGTAGCAGGGATGAGCAGTTCTTC

J: TRBJ1-6
V: TRBV25-1
size: few
D: NA
CDR3: CASREDSSYNSPLHF
DNA: TGTGCCAGCAGGGAAGACAGCTCCTATAATTCACCCCTCCACTTT

J: TRBJ2-3
V: TRBV11-2
size: NA
D: NA
CDR3: CVSSLGAGWQNTDKQYF
DNA: TGTGTCAGCAGCTTAGGGGCGGGGTGGCAAAACACAGATAAGCAGTATTTT

J: TRBJ2-5
V: TRBV10-3
size: NA
D: TRBD2
CDR3: CAISPGLAGGLEIQYF
DNA: TGTGCCATCAGCCCGGGACTAGCGGGGGGTTTGGAGATCCAATACTTC

J: TRBJ2-3
V: TRBV6-4
size: once
D: TRBD2
CDR3: CASSVGLAGSTDTQYF
DNA: TGTGCCAGCAGTGTCGGACTAGCGGGTAGCACAGATACGCAGTATTTT

J: TRBJ2-5
V: TRBV20-1
size: many
D: NA
CDR3: CSARGTYQETQYF
DNA: TGCAGTGCTAGAGGGACGTACCAAGAGACCCAGTACTTC

J: TRBJ2-3
V: TRBV5-1
size: few
D: NA
CDR3: CAISERGLTDTQYF
DNA: TGCGCCATCAGTGAAAGGGGCCTAACAGATACGCAGTATTTT

J: TRBJ2-6
V: TRBV4-3
size: many
D: NA
CDR3: CASSQDGATGSGANVLTF
DNA: TGCGCCAGCAGCCAAGATGGGGCCACGGGGTCTGGGGCCAACGTCCTGACTTTC

J: TRBJ1-3
V: TRBV4-3
size: NA
D: NA
CDR3: CASGQFLRRSSGNTIYF
DNA: TGCGCCAGCGGCCAATTCCTTCGACGGTCCTCTGGTAACACCATATATTTT

J: TRBJ2-3
V: TRBV28
size: few
D: NA
CDR3: CASSLSTDTQYF
DNA: TGTGCCAGCAGTTTATCAACAGATACGCAGTATTTT

J: TRBJ2-7
V: TRBV21-1
size: NA
D: NA
CDR3: CAMLGAYEQYF
DNA: TGTGCCATGCTGGGCGCCTACGAGCAGTACTTC

J: TRBJ2-7
V: TRBV11-2
size: NA
D: NA
CDR3: CASSQVAGGSEQYF
DNA: NA

J: TRBJ2-3
V: TRBV12-5
size: NA
D: NA
CDR3: CASVSVDRVRIQVTDTQYF
DNA: TGTGCTAGTGTTTCGGTAGATCGCGTGCGAATACAAGTCACAGATACGCAGTATTTT

J: TRBJ2-3
V: TRBV11-2
size: NA
D: TRBD1
CDR3: CASAKGQGSDTQYF
DNA: TGTGCAAGCGCCAAAGGACAGGGTTCAGATACGCAGTATTTT

J: TRBJ1-2
V: TRBV11-2
size: many
D: NA
CDR3: CASSSLRGAGKGYTF
DNA: TGTGCCAGCAGCTCTTTGCGGGGGGCAGGGAAAGGCTACACCTTC

J: TRBJ1-5
V: TRBV11-2
size: few
D: TRBD1
CDR3: CASNLSAQGGKGNQPQHF
DNA: TGTGCCAGCAACCTGTCCGCCCAGGGGGGTAAGGGCAATCAGCCCCAGCATTTT

J: TRBJ2-2
V: TRBV14
size: many
D: NA
CDR3: CASSQNRAGELFF
DNA: TGTGCCAGCAGCCAAAACAGGGCCGGGGAGCTGTTTTTT

J: TRBJ1-2
V: TRBV12-3/TRBV12-4
size: many
D: NA
CDR3: CASSLARGSYTF
DNA: TGTGCCAGCAGTTTAGCCAGGGGTAGCTACACCTTC

J: TRBJ2-3
V: TRBV6-1
size: many
D: NA
CDR3: CASSGRQTSTDTQYF
DNA: TGTGCCAGCAGTGGGCGACAGACTAGCACAGATACGCAGTATTTT

J: TRBJ1-1
V: TRBV2
size: NA
D: NA
CDR3: CASSRRDTSTEAFF
DNA: TGTGCCAGCAGCCGTCGGGACACTAGCACTGAAGCTTTCTTT

J: TRBJ1-1
V: TRBV7-8
size: many
D: NA
CDR3: CASSFDGGDTEAFF
DNA: TGTGCCAGCAGCTTCGACGGAGGGGACACTGAAGCTTTCTTT

J: TRBJ2-7
V: TRBV11-3
size: medium-sized
D: TRBD1
CDR3: CASSPETGVTYEQYF
DNA: TGTGCCAGCAGCCCTGAGACAGGGGTCACCTACGAGCAGTACTTC

J: TRBJ2-7
V: TRBV5-4
size: NA
D: NA
CDR3: CASSASSGEYEQYF
DNA: TGTGCTAGCAGCGCCAGTTCAGGAGAGTACGAGCAGTACTTC

J: TRBJ2-7
V: TRBV6-5
size: once
D: NA
CDR3: CANRAGRAQTYEQYF
DNA: TGTGCCAACAGGGCCGGGAGAGCCCAGACCTACGAGCAGTACTTC

J: TRBJ2-7
V: TRBV12-3/TRBV12-4
size: many
D: NA
CDR3: CASSLISGKAHEQYF
DNA: TGTGCCAGCAGTTTAATTTCAGGGAAAGCCCACGAGCAGTACTTC

J: TRBJ2-5
V: TRBV6-1
size: NA
D: TRBD1
CDR3: CGSRRKTGTGVEETKYF
DNA: TGTGGCAGCAGACGGAAGACCGGGACAGGGGTTGAAGAGACCAAGTACTTC

J: TRBJ2-5
V: TRBV5-1
size: many
D: NA
CDR3: CASSLLPGFNQETQYF
DNA: TGCGCCAGCAGCTTGCTCCCCGGCTTCAACCAAGAGACCCAGTACTTC

J: TRBJ1-1
V: TRBV7-8
size: many
D: NA
CDR3: CASSLSDGPSEAFF
DNA: TGTGCCAGCAGCTTATCAGACGGACCCTCTGAAGCTTTCTTT

J: TRBJ2-7
V: TRBV6-5
size: NA
D: TRBD1
CDR3: CASSYPGGYELYF
DNA: TGTGCCAGCAGTTATCCAGGGGGCTACGAGCTGTACTTC

J: TRBJ2-7
V: TRBV20-1
size: many
D: NA
CDR3: CSASNPTYEQYF
DNA: TGCAGTGCTAGTAACCCAACCTACGAGCAGTACTTC

J: TRBJ1-2
V: TRBV5-5
size: many
D: TRBD1
CDR3: CASSLEGRRGRADYTF
DNA: TGTGCCAGCAGCTTGGAGGGGCGCAGGGGGCGAGCGGACTACACCTTC

J: TRBJ2-5
V: TRBV12-3/TRBV12-4
size: once
D: TRBD2
CDR3: CASSTSGDGETQYF
DNA: TGTGCCAGCAGCACTAGCGGGGATGGGGAGACCCAGTACTTC

J: TRBJ2-1
V: TRBV11-3
size: medium-sized
D: NA
CDR3: CASSLDGGNEQFF
DNA: TGTGCCAGCAGCTTAGATGGGGGCAATGAGCAGTTCTTC

J: TRBJ2-7
V: TRBV6-6
size: once
D: NA
CDR3: CASSVHLTYEQYF
DNA: TGTGCCAGCAGTGTCCATCTGACCTACGAGCAGTACTTC